Following are 23 T cell receptor beta chains from one sample sequenced in a study of blood T cells in healthy people across ages. The second PCR ran about 6 to 12 cycles with a sample-barcoded 5' primer and J-beta primers. TCRdb re-called the 5' RACE reads with MiXCR, one entry per CDR3 protein. Here the sample spans 2 million or so distinct CDR3 sequences, around half being singletons. Sequences were obtained from blood. These receptors all come from a woman aged 40 to 50 in good health.

The chain combines TRBV5-1 with TRBJ2-4, with 7 bases matching TRBD1. Per the germline V gene, CDR1 is SGHRS and CDR2 is YFSETQ. V shed 1 base and J 13 bases; nucleotides not matched to a gene: 8. This CDR3 contains 13 residues. This CDR3 is CASSLQDRAAQYF. CDR3 DNA: TGCGCCAGCAGCTTGCAAGACAGGGCCGCGCAGTACTTC.

This chain links TRBV29-1 with TRBJ2-7; 7 bases are shared with TRBD2. The CDR3 has 13 residues. The germline CDR1 and CDR2 sequences are SQVTM and ANQGSEA. J lost 9 bases, V lost 4 bases, and 12 bases had no gene match. The CDR3 DNA sequence: TGCAGCGTTGTTTCGGAGGGACTATCGTTGCAGTACTTC. Translated, it gives CSVVSEGLSLQYF.

The chain recombines TRBV6-1 with TRBJ2-7; 7 bases agree with TRBD1. V shed 2 bases, J shed 0 bases, and the junction held 4 bases outside the gene matches. Germline CDR1 reads MNHNS; CDR2 reads SASEGT. CDR3 length: 15 residues. Here the CDR3 reads CASSETGTASYEQYF. In DNA, the CDR3 is TGTGCCAGCAGTGAAACAGGGACAGCCTCCTACGAGCAGTACTTC.

The table lists this clonotype with a few counts. The V and J genes are TRBV6-5 and TRBJ2-1; the D is unclear. The CDR3 extends over 19 amino acids. CDR1 is MNHEY and CDR2 is SVGAGI in the germline V gene. V was shortened by 4 bases and J by 0 bases, with 22 bases between the two germline ends. DNA for the CDR3: TGTGCCAGCAGTTGGGCGGCAGAACCGTTCTGCTGCTCCTACAATGAGCAGTTCTTC. This encodes CASSWAAEPFCCSYNEQFF.

V and J are TRBV6-5 and TRBJ2-5; tentatively, D is TRBD2 (7 bases). The CDR3 contains 15 residues. V was pared by 2 bases and J by 1 base, with 11 bases between. CDR1 and CDR2 (germline): MNHEY, SVGAGI. The DNA for the CDR3 is TGTGCCAGCAGTTACGGGGGGGCTACCCAAGAGACCCAGTACTTC. Protein product: CASSYGGATQETQYF.

J is TRBJ2-7 and V is TRBV27; the match to TRBD2 covers 8 bases. The CDR3 consists of 14 residues. The V gene's germline CDR1 is MNHEY and CDR2 SMNVEV (reference sequence). V shed 0 bases and J 3 bases; nucleotides not matched to a gene: 1. The CDR3 DNA follows: TGTGCCAGCAGTTTATCCGGGAGGGACTACGAGCAGTACTTC. Amino acids: CASSLSGRDYEQYF.

Only a few counts were recorded for this clonotype. The chain links TRBV20-1 to TRBJ2-3; D possibly matches TRBD1 or TRBD2 (5 bases each). Trimming removed 3 bases at V and 0 bases at J, with 10 bases between. The CDR3 loop spans 14 amino acids. Germline V gene data show CDR1 as DFQATT and CDR2 as SNEGSKA (reference sequence). The CDR3, as DNA: TGCAGTGCTAGTCGGGACGCTAGCACAGATACGCAGTATTTT. Translation: CSASRDASTDTQYF.

The sample holds one count of this clonotype. The chain uses TRBV19 and TRBJ1-2; TRBD1 matches 9 bases. The CDR3 is made up of 15 amino acids. Germline loops: CDR1 LNHDA, CDR2 SQIVND (reference sequence). J lost 3 bases, V lost 8 bases, and 10 bases had no gene match. CDR3 region: CASFGGQGLHYGYTF. Here the CDR3 DNA reads TGTGCCAGTTTTGGAGGACAGGGGCTCCACTATGGCTACACCTTC.

The V and J genes are TRBV7-2 and TRBJ2-1, with 8 bases lining up with TRBD1. J gave up 3 bases and V 1 base, and 8 bases lay outside the gene matches. The germline CDR1 and CDR2 sequences are SGHTA and FQGNSA. The CDR3 has 17 residues. CDR3 sequence (DNA): TGTGCCAGCAGCTTAGGTGGCGCAGGGGGCTTCTACAATGAGCAGTTCTTC. As protein: CASSLGGAGGFYNEQFF.

A note on this clonotype: A read error may account for a junction end that differs from germline. The chain uses TRBV6-5 and TRBJ2-3, with D tentatively TRBD2 (6 bases). The CDR3 runs 14 residues. In germline, CDR1 is MNHEY, CDR2 SVGAGI. The CDR3 loop is CASRDSASIDTQYF. The CDR3 bases are TGTGCCAGCCGGGACTCTGCTAGCATAGATACGCAGTATTTT.

This clonotype has more than one count but fewer than ten. The CDR3 DNA sequence: TGTGCCAGCGGTGGTGCCTTTGAGGTCCGGGAGACCCAGTACTTC. Translating gives CASGGAFEVRETQYF. This sequence joins TRBV6-1 and TRBJ2-5; D is unresolved. Germline loops: CDR1 MNHNS, CDR2 SASEGT. CDR3 length: 15 residues. V lost 8 bases and J 5 bases, leaving 21 bases between the germline ends.

This clonotype has at least ten counts. This rearrangement joins TRBV7-2 to TRBJ2-5, with 8 bases identical to TRBD2. Per the germline V gene, CDR1 is SGHTA and CDR2 is FQGNSA. Unmatched junction bases numbered 9, after V lost 7 bases and J lost 5 bases. The CDR3 sequence is 14 residues long. CDR3 amino acids: CASTLSGGGETQYF. CDR3 nucleotide sequence: TGTGCCAGCACCCTAAGCGGGGGCGGTGAGACCCAGTACTTC.

This chain uses TRBV6-1 with TRBJ2-2; D remains ambiguous. This CDR3 is built from 14 residues. The V end was cut by 6 bases, the J end by 6 bases, with 14 bases between. The germline V gene has CDR1 MNHNS and CDR2 SASEGT. The CDR3, as DNA: TGTGCCAGCAGCCGAAATTCTCTCTCCGGGGAGCTGTTTTTT. This encodes CASSRNSLSGELFF.

The chain is built from TRBV9 and TRBJ2-7; D is possibly TRBD2 (6 bases). Germline V gene lookup returns CDR1 SGDLS and CDR2 YYNGEE. With 0 bases removed from V and 2 bases from J, the gap between germline ends came to 12 bases. This CDR3 region has 15 residues. DNA for the CDR3: TGTGCCAGCAGCGTAGCCTCGGGGGACGCCTACGAGCAGTACTTC. Residues: CASSVASGDAYEQYF.

The chain joins TRBV2 to TRBJ2-5; 9 bases align to TRBD1. The length of the CDR3 is 14 residues. Trimming at V came to 6 bases and at J to 5 bases, leaving 7 bases not matched to a gene. The V gene's germline CDR1 is SNHLY and CDR2 FYNNEI. The CDR3 spells CASRETGGRETQYF. The DNA of the CDR3 is TGTGCCAGCAGAGAAACAGGGGGCCGGGAGACCCAGTACTTC.

The V call is TRBV6-2 or TRBV6-3, the J call TRBJ2-7, with D perhaps being TRBD1 or TRBD2 (6 bases each). Looked up from germline, CDR1 is MNHEY and CDR2 is SVGEGT. V gave up 8 bases and J gave up 2 bases, with 16 bases separating them. This CDR3 has 14 amino acids. Here the CDR3 reads CASEFGGVPYEQYF. The CDR3 DNA sequence: TGTGCCAGCGAGTTCGGGGGCGTTCCCTACGAGCAGTACTTC.

V is TRBV4-3 and J is TRBJ2-1, with D unresolved. The J call may be faulty, since TRBJ2-7 better matches the DNA end. There are 12 residues in the CDR3. Germline values: CDR1 LGHNA, CDR2 YSLEER. CDR3: CASSQDFNEQYF. As DNA, the CDR3 is TGCGCCAGCAGCCAAGACTTCAATGAGCAGTACTTC.

The chain couples TRBV25-1 to TRBJ1-4; TRBD1 matches 7 bases. Germline trimming cut 1 base from V and 5 bases from J; bases unmatched to any gene: 10. Germline V gene data show CDR1 as MGHDK and CDR2 as SYGVNS. The CDR3 contains 17 residues. The CDR3 DNA reads as TGTGCCAGCAGTGAATTCAGGGGGGCAGAAGTGAATGAAAAACTGTTTTTT. Amino acid sequence: CASSEFRGAEVNEKLFF.

This clonotype was seen a handful of times. The CDR3 region is CSARTGGRTEAFF. The CDR3, as DNA: TGCAGTGCTCGGACAGGGGGTCGCACTGAAGCTTTCTTT. V gene TRBV20-1 combines with J gene TRBJ1-1; TRBD1 matches 10 bases. This CDR3 comprises 13 residues. Losses at the gene ends were 5 bases for V and 4 bases for J; bases not matched to a gene: 4. Germline V lookup: CDR1 DFQATT, CDR2 SNEGSKA (reference sequence).

The count of this clonotype is one. The rearrangement uses TRBV5-1 and TRBJ2-3; the match to TRBD2 covers 8 bases. V was pared by 0 bases and J by 5 bases, with 8 bases of the junction left unmatched. The V gene's germline CDR1 is SGHRS and CDR2 YFSETQ. The CDR3 extends over 16 amino acids. CDR3 coding DNA: TGCGCCAGCAGCTTGGTGGCGGGGGGTCATGGAGATACGCAGTATTTT. Its protein product is CASSLVAGGHGDTQYF.

The V and J genes are TRBV5-1 and TRBJ1-2; D unresolved. Germline values: CDR1 SGHRS, CDR2 YFSETQ. CDR3 length: 16 amino acids. Between the trimmed V and J ends, which lost 0 bases and 4 bases, there was a span of 16 bases. Here the CDR3 DNA reads TGCGCCAGCAGCTTGGCCGGGCCGGACGCGGGCTATGGCTACACCTTC. Amino acids: CASSLAGPDAGYGYTF.

The chain joins TRBV27 to TRBJ2-5; the D call may be TRBD1 or TRBD2 (5 bases each). The better agreement between TRBJ2-7 and the DNA end casts doubt on the J call. Per germline, CDR1 MNHEY and CDR2 SMNVEV (reference sequence). The CDR3 spans 15 residues. The CDR3 bases are TGTGCCAGCAGTTTCTTTCGGGGACGGGTCTACGAGCAGTACTTC. It specifies CASSFFRGRVYEQYF.

V usage is TRBV29-1 and J usage is TRBJ2-4; D is perhaps TRBD1 (5 bases). Gene TRBJ2-7 matches the end of the DNA better, so the J call may be wrong. The length of the CDR3 is 14 residues. Germline CDR1 and CDR2: SQVTM and ANQGSEA. CDR3 region: CSVSDGLQAYEQYF. CDR3 sequence (DNA): TGCAGCGTTTCCGACGGGTTACAGGCCTACGAGCAGTACTTC.